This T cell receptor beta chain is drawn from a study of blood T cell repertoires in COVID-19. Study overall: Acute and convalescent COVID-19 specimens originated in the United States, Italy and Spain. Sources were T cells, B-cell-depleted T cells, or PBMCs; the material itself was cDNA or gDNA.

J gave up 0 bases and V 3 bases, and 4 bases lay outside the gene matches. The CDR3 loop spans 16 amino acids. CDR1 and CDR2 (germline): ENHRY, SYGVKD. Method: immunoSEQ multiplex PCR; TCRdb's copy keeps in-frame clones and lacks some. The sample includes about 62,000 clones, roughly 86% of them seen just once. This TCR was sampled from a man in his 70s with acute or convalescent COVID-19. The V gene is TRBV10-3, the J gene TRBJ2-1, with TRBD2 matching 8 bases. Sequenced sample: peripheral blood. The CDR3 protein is CAISERGGDSYNEQFF. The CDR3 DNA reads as TGTGCCATCAGTGAACGGGGGGGGGACTCCTACAATGAGCAGTTCTTC.